A selection of T cell receptor beta chains follows, all from one sample in a study of breast tumors, draining lymph nodes, adjacent tissues. From the multiplex PCR reads, TCRdb called clonotypes with MiXCR, one entry per CDR3 protein. The data contain under 150,000 distinct CDR3 sequences, 21% of them seen just once; the ten biggest clones take up around 2.2%. Sequenced: axillary lymph node tissue. The receptors were sampled from a female donor with breast cancer. Some clones in this sample may be carry-over from other donors' samples. Both conserved end residues are part of each CDR3. The D gene is left open where the match is weak. The size field is filled for only some rows; it gives once, few, many or a size class.

>TRBD1|TRBV5-5|-|TRBJ1-1
TGTGCCAGCAGCCCCGGCGGACAGGGGGCAACTGAAGCTTTCTTT
CASSPGGQGATEAFF
>TRBD1|TRBV19|-|TRBJ2-1
TGTGCCAGTAGCAGGGGGTTTGGCGGGTGTGGCAATGAGCAGTTCTTC
CASSRGFGGCGNEQFF
>TRBD2|TRBV4-1|many|TRBJ2-7
TGCGCCAGCAGCCTCGAGACTAGCGGGAGGAGCTACGAGCAGTACTTC
CASSLETSGRSYEQYF
>-|TRBV4-2|-|TRBJ2-2
TGTGCCAGCAGCCTGAGTGGGGGGGGGGCCGAGGAGCTGTTTTTT
CASSLSGGGAEELFF
>-|TRBV5-5|many|TRBJ2-1
TGTGCCAGCAGCTTGTGGAATACTGAGCAGTTCTTC
CASSLWNTEQFF
>-|TRBV28|once|TRBJ2-2
TGTGCCAGCAGTGCAACAGGATACACCGGGCAGCTGTTTTTT
CASSATGYTGQLFF
>TRBD1|TRBV7-2|many|TRBJ1-2
TGTGCCAGCAGCGAATCAGGGGGCCCCTATGGCTACACCTTC
CASSESGGPYGYTF
>-|TRBV20-1|-|TRBJ2-1
TGCAGTGCTTCCAAGGGGCGGGCCCTCTACAATGAGCAGTTCTTC
CSASKGRALYNEQFF
>TRBD2|TRBV7-2|many|TRBJ2-7
TGTGCCAGCAGTCCCCGGACTAGCGCAAAATCCTACGAGCAGTACTTC
CASSPRTSAKSYEQYF
>TRBD2|TRBV7-9|few|TRBJ2-4
TGTGCCAGCGCGGGGGGCTTGGGAACCAAAAACATTCAGTACTTC
CASAGGLGTKNIQYF
>-|TRBV11-1|few|TRBJ2-3
TGTGCCAGCAGTGGACCAAGCGGGGATACGCAGTATTTT
CASSGPSGDTQYF
>TRBD2|TRBV28|many|TRBJ2-7
TGTGCCAGCAGTCCGAGGACTAGCGGGAGCGGCTACGAGCAGTACTTC
CASSPRTSGSGYEQYF
>-|TRBV18|-|TRBJ1-2
TGTGCCAGCTCACCACCTTCGGCCGGAAACTATGGCTACACCTTC
CASSPPSAGNYGYTF
>-|TRBV6-1|-|TRBJ1-4
TGTGCCAGCCAACGCCCTTTCAACAGGGAAGGTGAGAGAGAAAAACTGTTTTTT
CASQRPFNREGEREKLFF
>-|TRBV7-9|many|TRBJ1-5
TGTGCCAGCAGCTTAGAAGTTTCTGGCCAGCCCCAGCATTTT
CASSLEVSGQPQHF
>TRBD1|TRBV7-9|many|TRBJ1-2
TGTGCCAGCAGCCATATCCTGGACAGGGCGGGTGGCTACACCTTC
CASSHILDRAGGYTF
>-|TRBV7-8|many|TRBJ2-6
TGTGCCAGCAGCTCAGGGGCGGTGGCCAACGTCCTGACTTTC
CASSSGAVANVLTF
>-|TRBV29-1|many|TRBJ1-2
TGCAGCGCGACAGCGAACTATGGCTACACCTTC
CSATANYGYTF
>-|TRBV24-1|many|TRBJ1-2
TGTGCCACCAGTGGGGGAGTCGGCTATGGCTACACCTTC
CATSGGVGYGYTF
>-|TRBV6-1|many|TRBJ1-2
TGTGCCAGCAGCCTGGGAGGAGCGCAGAAAACCTATGGCTACACCTTC
CASSLGGAQKTYGYTF
>-|TRBV5-1|-|TRBJ1-2
TGCGCCAGCAGAGGAGGAGCGGATCAAGATGGCTACACCTTC
CASRGGADQDGYTF
>TRBD2|TRBV7-9|many|TRBJ2-1
TGTGCCAGCAGCGAACGGACTAGCGCTGAGCAGTTCTTC
CASSERTSAEQFF
>-|TRBV2|many|TRBJ1-5
TGTGCCAGCAGTGAGTGGAGAGGGGTAGGTCAGCCCCAGCATTTT
CASSEWRGVGQPQHF
>TRBD1|TRBV7-9|many|TRBJ2-7
TGTGCCAGCAGCCACAATTCGGACAGGGTAGGGGGGAGAGGGGAGCAGTACTTC
CASSHNSDRVGGRGEQYF
>-|TRBV9|many|TRBJ2-2
TGTGCCAGCAGCGGGAGCTTTACCGGGGAGCTGTTTTTT
CASSGSFTGELFF
>-|TRBV10-3|many|TRBJ2-2
TGTGCCATCGGTGCAGGAGTACCCTTGAACACCGGGGAGCTGTTTTTT
CAIGAGVPLNTGELFF
>TRBD2|TRBV11-2|many|TRBJ2-7
TGTGCCAGCAGCTTTCCCGGGAGGGCCTACGAGCAGTACTTC
CASSFPGRAYEQYF
>TRBD2|TRBV5-1|many|TRBJ2-7
TGCGCCAGCAGCTCTCCGGGACTAGTTAAGGACGAGCAGTACTTC
CASSSPGLVKDEQYF
>-|TRBV7-9|many|TRBJ1-2
TGTGCCAGCAGCTTAGAAACCCCAACAGGAGCCAGGGGCTATGGCTACACCTTC
CASSLETPTGARGYGYTF
>-|TRBV30|many|TRBJ1-2
TGTGCCTGGATGCACACGGCTAACTATGGCTACACCTTC
CAWMHTANYGYTF
>TRBD2|TRBV5-4|many|TRBJ2-3
TGTGCCAGCAGCCCTCTTGCTCTAGCGGGAGTCACAGATACGCAGTATTTT
CASSPLALAGVTDTQYF
>-|TRBV10-3|many|TRBJ2-1
TGTGCCATCAGCCCGACTGGGGGTGAGCAGTTCTTC
CAISPTGGEQFF
>TRBD2|TRBV3-1|few|TRBJ2-3
TGTGCCAGCAGGGAGAGCGGGGCTAGCACAGATACGCAGTATTTT
CASRESGASTDTQYF
>-|TRBV4-1|many|TRBJ2-6
TGCGCCAGCAGCCTCTCTGGGGCCAACGTCCTGACTTTC
CASSLSGANVLTF
>-|TRBV29-1|many|TRBJ2-2
TGCAGCGTTGGTTTTGGTGTGGAAGTAGGTGCCGGGGAGCTGTTTTTT
CSVGFGVEVGAGELFF
>TRBD2|TRBV7-3|-|TRBJ2-3
TGTGCCAGCAGCCCCGGGAGCGGGAGGGTTTCTGGCACAGATACGCAGTATTTT
CASSPGSGRVSGTDTQYF
>TRBD1|TRBV18|many|TRBJ2-7
TGTGCCAGCTCACCAGCGCTGGACAGGGCCCACGAGCAGTACTTC
CASSPALDRAHEQYF
>-|TRBV9|many|TRBJ1-3
TGTGCCAGCAGTCCGGGGGGTAACACCATATATTTT
CASSPGGNTIYF
>-|TRBV2|many|TRBJ1-5
TGTGCCAGCAGTGATAGGAGAGGTGGGAGAGGAGGAGCGGGGAGCAATCAGCCCCAGCATTTT
CASSDRRGGRGGAGSNQPQHF
>-|TRBV7-2|many|TRBJ2-1
TGTGCCAGCAGCTTCCGCCCGTCGAACGATGAGCAGTTCTTC
CASSFRPSNDEQFF
>-|TRBV19|many|TRBJ1-5
TGTGCCAGTAGTATCATCCCATCGGATAGCAATCAGCCCCAGCATTTT
CASSIIPSDSNQPQHF
>TRBD2|TRBV7-2|many|TRBJ2-3
TGTGCCAGCAGCCGATTGAGGACTAGCGGGAGCGGCACAGATACGCAGTATTTT
CASSRLRTSGSGTDTQYF
>-|TRBV12-3/TRBV12-4|many|TRBJ2-7
TGTGCCAGCAGTTTCCGGTTCTCCTACGAGCAGTACTTC
CASSFRFSYEQYF
>TRBD1|TRBV5-1|many|TRBJ1-2
TGCGCCAGCAGCCCGCGACAGGGCTTGGAGGGCTACACCTTC
CASSPRQGLEGYTF
>-|TRBV30|many|TRBJ2-7
TGTGCCTGGAGTGTATGGACGCCACCATACGAGCAGTACTTC
CAWSVWTPPYEQYF
>-|TRBV12-5|many|TRBJ2-7
TGTGCTAGTGGTTTGGCGCCCACTAGTCTTTCCTCCTACGAGCAGTACTTC
CASGLAPTSLSSYEQYF
>-|TRBV5-8|many|TRBJ1-2
TGTGCCAGCAGCCTTAGGTCCAGGGTTCTGAACTATGGCTACACCTTC
CASSLRSRVLNYGYTF
>-|TRBV20-1|many|TRBJ1-4
TGCAGTGCCAGAAACAGGCGAACTAATGAAAAACTGTTTTTT
CSARNRRTNEKLFF
>TRBD1|TRBV10-1|many|TRBJ2-7
TGCGCCAGCAGTCCCTCGACAGGGGCCTACGAGCAGTACTTC
CASSPSTGAYEQYF
>-|TRBV27|-|TRBJ1-6
TGTGCCAGCAGTCCGCCAGGGAGGTCACCCCTCCACTTT
CASSPPGRSPLHF
>TRBD2|TRBV10-2|many|TRBJ2-5
TGCGCCAGCAGTGAGAGCGGGAGCGGGGAGACCCAGTACTTC
CASSESGSGETQYF
>TRBD1|TRBV6-1|few|TRBJ1-5
TGTGCCAGCAGTTACACCGGGACAGGGAATCAGCCCCAGCATTTT
CASSYTGTGNQPQHF
>-|TRBV28|few|TRBJ1-5
TGTGCCAGCAGTACACAAGGGGGTGGGAGCAATCAGCCCCAGCATTTT
CASSTQGGGSNQPQHF
>-|TRBV7-2|many|TRBJ2-5
TGTGCCAGCAGCTTAGAATCGCCTCAAATACAAGAGACCCAGTACTTC
CASSLESPQIQETQYF